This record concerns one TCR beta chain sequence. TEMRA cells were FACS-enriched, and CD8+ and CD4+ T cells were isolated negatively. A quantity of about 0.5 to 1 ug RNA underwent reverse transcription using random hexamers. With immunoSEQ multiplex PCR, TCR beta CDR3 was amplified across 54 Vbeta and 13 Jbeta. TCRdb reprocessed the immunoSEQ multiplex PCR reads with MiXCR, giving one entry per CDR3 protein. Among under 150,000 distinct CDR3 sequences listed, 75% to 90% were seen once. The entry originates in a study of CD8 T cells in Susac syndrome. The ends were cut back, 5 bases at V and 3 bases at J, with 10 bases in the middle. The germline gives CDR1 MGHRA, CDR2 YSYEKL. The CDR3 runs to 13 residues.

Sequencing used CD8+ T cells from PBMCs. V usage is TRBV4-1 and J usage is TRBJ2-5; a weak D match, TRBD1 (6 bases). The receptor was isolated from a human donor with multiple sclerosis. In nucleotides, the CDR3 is TGCGCCAGCAGCTCCGGACAGAAAGAGACCCAGTACTTC. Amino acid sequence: CASSSGQKETQYF.